This TCR beta chain was identified during a study of breast tumors, draining lymph nodes, adjacent tissues. The V gene lost 6 bases and the J gene lost 5 bases, with 13 bases spanning the gap. Per germline, CDR1 SEHNR and CDR2 FQNEAQ (reference sequence). The CDR3 contains 13 residues. Axillary draining lymph nodes of breast cancer patients supplied the node samples. This clonotype was counted at least ten times. TCRdb passed the multiplex PCR reads through MiXCR, listing each CDR3 protein once. The sample gives about 150,000 distinct CDR3 sequences, around 20% of which show up once; around 2.7% is in the top ten.

J is TRBJ2-5 and V is TRBV7-9; tentatively, D is TRBD1 or TRBD2 (5 bases each). The TCR sequence derives from a female donor with breast cancer. Some clones in this sample may be carry-over from other donors' samples. The sample consisted of axillary lymph node tissue. Written as DNA, the CDR3 is TGTGCCAGCAGGGGGGACGGGATCGAGACCCAGTACTTC. The encoded protein is CASRGDGIETQYF.